Described below is a single T cell receptor (beta chain) sequence and its context. The antigen remains undetermined. Each sorted subset replicate got 200 ng genomic DNA, roughly 30,000 genomes. Only in-frame clones appear in the TCRdb table, and some are missing; sequencing was by immunoSEQ multiplex PCR. The profile covers around 600,000 clones, with around 97% appearing a single time and 0.045% to 0.06% taken by the ten largest. The data were obtained in a study of shared clonotypes between healthy human individuals. Study-wide findings and caveats: Sample collection involved blood only; tissue repertoires are likely different. Some clonotypes were shared by all four sorted-subset donors, while others were not shared. The non-shared ones had lower generation probabilities than the shared ones.

None of the donors, who were healthy HIV-negative adults, had recently had acute infections or vaccinations. The CDR3 spans 17 residues. CDR1 and CDR2 (germline): SGHRS, YFSETQ. V lost 3 bases and J lost 4; bases outside the gene matches: 11. The sequenced sample consisted of naive CD4+ T cells sorted from blood. The sample's subset: CD45RA+ positively selected. The V call is TRBV5-1, the J call TRBJ2-3; 10 bases match TRBD2. This receptor was taken from a woman in her 30s in good health. The CDR3 DNA follows: TGCGCCAGCAGCTACCCTCAGCGGGAGGGCCCGGCAGATACGCAGTATTTT. It yields the protein CASSYPQREGPADTQYF.